The next 21 T cell receptor beta chains were all read from a single sample in a study of shared clonotypes between healthy human individuals. Sequencing used immunoSEQ multiplex PCR; TCRdb keeps in-frame clones, though not all of them. The sample includes 2 million to 2.5 million clones, more than 90% seen only once; the top ten take roughly 0.13%. The sample was naive CD4+ T cells sorted from blood. Noted subset: CD45RA+ positively selected. All receptors come from a man aged 18 to 30 in good health.

This chain connects TRBV9 to TRBJ2-3; D is perhaps TRBD1 (6 bases). The V end was cut by 3 bases, the J end by 3 bases, with 8 bases between. The CDR3 loop spans 13 amino acids. Per the germline V gene, CDR1 is SGDLS and CDR2 is YYNGEE. The CDR3 DNA is TGTGCCAGCAGCGAAACAGGGACAGATACGCAGTATTTT. Its translation is CASSETGTDTQYF.

V gene TRBV18 combines with J gene TRBJ1-1; D unclear. CDR1 and CDR2 from the germline V gene are KGHSH and LQKENI. The CDR3 runs 14 residues. V lost 3 bases and J lost 2, with 10 bases in between. CDR3 amino acids: CASSPSDLNTEAFF. CDR3 in DNA: TGTGCCAGCTCACCTTCGGACCTAAACACTGAAGCTTTCTTT.

This clone has a single count. V gene TRBV6-1 combines with J gene TRBJ2-2; no clear D gene. Germline V gene sequence: CDR1 MNHNS, CDR2 SASEGT. The CDR3 extends over 12 amino acids. V lost 8 bases and J 3 bases, leaving 7 bases between the germline ends. CDR3 nucleotide sequence: TGTGCCAGCCCCAAGGACACCGGGGAGCTGTTTTTT. Encoded protein: CASPKDTGELFF.

The chain joins TRBV27 to TRBJ1-1; D not resolved. This CDR3 is 14 amino acids long. Germline values: CDR1 MNHEY, CDR2 SMNVEV (reference sequence). Trimming cost V 4 bases and J 0 bases, with 9 bases left between them. The CDR3 sequence is CASSSQIMNTEAFF. CDR3 DNA sequence: TGTGCCAGCAGTTCCCAGATCATGAACACTGAAGCTTTCTTT.

V and J are TRBV7-2 and TRBJ1-4, with D uncertain. The length of the CDR3 is 15 residues. Trimming cost V 5 bases and J 0 bases, with 10 bases left between them. Germline-derived CDR1 and CDR2 are SGHTA and FQGNSA. The CDR3 loop is CASSPRRATNEKLFF. The CDR3 DNA follows: TGTGCCAGCAGCCCAAGACGGGCAACTAATGAAAAACTGTTTTTT. Using reference TRBV7-2 and TRBJ1-4 for the parts outside the CDR3, the full variable domain is GAGVSQSPSNKVTEKGKDVELRCDPISGHTALYWYRQSLGQGLEFLIYFQGNSAPDKSGLPSDRFSAERTGGSVSTLTIQRTQQEDSAVYLCASSPRRATNEKLFFGSGTQLSVL.

The chain is built from TRBV19 and TRBJ1-4; no definite D call. This CDR3 contains 13 residues. Germline V lookup: CDR1 LNHDA, CDR2 SQIVND (reference sequence). V was shortened by 7 bases and J by 5 bases, with 11 bases between the two germline ends. CDR3 sequence (DNA): TGTGCCAGTACCTCTCCCGGGAATGAAAAACTGTTTTTT. Protein sequence: CASTSPGNEKLFF.

The V and J genes are TRBV11-3 and TRBJ2-7; D uncertain. This CDR3 spans 13 amino acids. From germline, CDR1 is SGHNT and CDR2 YENEEA. V lost 0 bases and J lost 7, with 10 bases in between. CDR3 residues: CASSLDRSKEQYF. In DNA form, the CDR3 reads TGTGCCAGCAGCTTAGATCGAAGTAAGGAGCAGTACTTC.

J is TRBJ1-5 and V is TRBV6-1; TRBD1 is a possible D gene (6 bases). Germline CDR1 MNHNS, CDR2 SASEGT. The CDR3 spans 12 residues. V lost 5 bases, J lost 8 bases, and 10 bases lay in between. CDR3 residues: CASSRQVEPQHF. The CDR3 DNA sequence: TGTGCCAGCAGTAGACAGGTAGAGCCCCAGCATTTT.

The chain links TRBV7-2 to TRBJ2-3; tentative D call: TRBD2 (6 bases). The CDR3 is made up of 16 amino acids. Germline assignment: CDR1 SGHTA and CDR2 FQGNSA. Trimming left V 3 bases short and J 1 base short, with 14 bases between. CDR3 sequence reads: CASSFLQSGGTDTQYF. In DNA form, the CDR3 reads TGTGCCAGCAGCTTCCTTCAGTCGGGGGGCACAGATACGCAGTATTTT.

The V gene is TRBV6-1, the J gene TRBJ2-2; D remains unclear. Germline CDR1 reads MNHNS; CDR2 reads SASEGT. Deletions cut 6 bases from V and 0 bases from J, with 5 bases between. The length of the CDR3 is 13 residues. In DNA form, the CDR3 reads TGTGCCAGCAGAATCCCGAACACCGGGGAGCTGTTTTTT. It translates to CASRIPNTGELFF.

The V and J genes are TRBV4-3 and TRBJ2-2; a possible D gene is TRBD2 (7 bases). CDR1 is LGHNA and CDR2 is YSLEER in the germline V gene. Trimming removed 1 base from V and 3 bases from J, with 15 bases in between. The CDR3 totals 17 residues. CDR3 DNA: TGCGCCAGCAGCCAAGTAGGGGGGGAAGAAGACACCGGGGAGCTGTTTTTT. Its translation is CASSQVGGEEDTGELFF.

The chain is built from TRBV2 and TRBJ2-1, with 14 bases aligning to TRBD2. V lost 7 bases and J lost 4; bases outside the gene matches: 6. CDR1 SNHLY and CDR2 FYNNEI come from the germline V gene. CDR3 length: 16 amino acids. CDR3 in DNA: TGTGCCAGCAATAGACTAGCGGGAGGGCCATACAATGAGCAGTTCTTC. Translated, it gives CASNRLAGGPYNEQFF.

The chain is built from TRBV7-2 and TRBJ1-2, with D hard to call. The CDR3 extends over 12 amino acids. Trimming cost V 1 base and J 8 bases, with 8 bases left between them. Germline loops: CDR1 SGHTA, CDR2 FQGNSA. CDR3 in DNA: TGTGCCAGCAGCTTAGAGGTCGGGGGCTACACCTTC. Protein product: CASSLEVGGYTF.

The V and J genes are TRBV6-1 and TRBJ1-2; no definite D call. Trimming removed 8 bases at V and 4 bases at J, with 17 bases between. CDR1 is MNHNS, CDR2 SASEGT, per germline. The CDR3 length is 14 residues. The CDR3 sequence: CASALGSAVYGYTF. CDR3 coding DNA: TGTGCCAGCGCGCTCGGCAGTGCCGTCTATGGCTACACCTTC.

The chain is built from TRBV6-5 and TRBJ1-3, with TRBD1 matching over 9 bases. Trimming removed 0 bases from V and 4 bases from J; junction bases left unmatched: 4. From germline, CDR1 is MNHEY and CDR2 SVGAGI. This CDR3 contains 16 residues. The DNA of the CDR3 is TGTGCCAGCAGTTACTCGAACAGGGGGCGAGGAAACACCATATATTTT. It translates to CASSYSNRGRGNTIYF.

Note on this clone: One end of the junction is discordant with germline, which a read error may explain. The chain carries TRBV29-1 and TRBJ1-2; TRBD1 matches 11 bases. Germline CDR1 reads SQVTM; CDR2 reads ANQGSEA. The CDR3 has 16 residues. Written as DNA, the CDR3 is TGCAGCGTCGAAGCTACCGGGACAGGGGGTGACTATGGCTACACCTTC. Its translation: CSVEATGTGGDYGYTF.

V gene TRBV30 combines with J gene TRBJ1-6; no definite D call. The germline V gene has CDR1 GTSNPN and CDR2 SVGIG (reference sequence). The CDR3 spans 15 residues. Trimming took off 1 base at V and 0 bases at J, with 7 bases between the two ends. The CDR3 DNA reads as TGTGCCTGGAGTGCCACGAGCTCCTATAATTCACCCCTCCACTTT. It translates to CAWSATSSYNSPLHF.

As regards this clone: Other DNA sequences in the sample encode the same CDR3. The CDR3 loop reads CASSLGPSGSNEQFF. The CDR3 DNA sequence: TGCGCCAGCAGCTTGGGGCCTAGCGGGAGTAATGAGCAGTTCTTC. This chain uses TRBV5-1 with TRBJ2-1, with 10 bases identical to TRBD2. Germline loops: CDR1 SGHRS, CDR2 YFSETQ. V lost 0 bases, J lost 7 bases, and 4 bases stayed unmatched. This CDR3 has 15 residues.

The chain is built from TRBV7-8 and TRBJ1-4; the D gene is possibly TRBD1 (6 bases). CDR3 length equals 15 residues. V was trimmed by 4 bases and J by 0 bases, leaving 9 bases between them. Germline V gene lookup returns CDR1 SGHVS and CDR2 FQNEAQ. CDR3 nucleotides: TGTGCCAGCAGCTCAAACAGGGCAACTAATGAAAAACTGTTTTTT. This translates into CASSSNRATNEKLFF.

J is TRBJ1-1 and V is TRBV7-3, with a weak D call TRBD1 (6 bases). Trimming shortened V by 5 bases and J by 0 bases, and 13 bases separated the two germline ends. This CDR3 spans 15 amino acids. Germline values: CDR1 SGHTA, CDR2 FQGTGA. In DNA form, the CDR3 reads TGTGCCAGCAGCCCCAGACAGGACATGAACACTGAAGCTTTCTTT. This translates into CASSPRQDMNTEAFF.

This chain links TRBV28 with TRBJ1-2, with 7 bases aligning to TRBD1. The germline gives CDR1 MDHEN, CDR2 SYDVKM. Germline trimming cut 8 bases from V and 3 bases from J; bases unmatched to any gene: 18. This CDR3 contains 17 residues. The CDR3 spells CASRPRGWRDSDYGYTF. In nucleotides, the CDR3 is TGTGCCAGCCGACCTAGGGGCTGGCGGGACAGTGACTATGGCTACACCTTC.